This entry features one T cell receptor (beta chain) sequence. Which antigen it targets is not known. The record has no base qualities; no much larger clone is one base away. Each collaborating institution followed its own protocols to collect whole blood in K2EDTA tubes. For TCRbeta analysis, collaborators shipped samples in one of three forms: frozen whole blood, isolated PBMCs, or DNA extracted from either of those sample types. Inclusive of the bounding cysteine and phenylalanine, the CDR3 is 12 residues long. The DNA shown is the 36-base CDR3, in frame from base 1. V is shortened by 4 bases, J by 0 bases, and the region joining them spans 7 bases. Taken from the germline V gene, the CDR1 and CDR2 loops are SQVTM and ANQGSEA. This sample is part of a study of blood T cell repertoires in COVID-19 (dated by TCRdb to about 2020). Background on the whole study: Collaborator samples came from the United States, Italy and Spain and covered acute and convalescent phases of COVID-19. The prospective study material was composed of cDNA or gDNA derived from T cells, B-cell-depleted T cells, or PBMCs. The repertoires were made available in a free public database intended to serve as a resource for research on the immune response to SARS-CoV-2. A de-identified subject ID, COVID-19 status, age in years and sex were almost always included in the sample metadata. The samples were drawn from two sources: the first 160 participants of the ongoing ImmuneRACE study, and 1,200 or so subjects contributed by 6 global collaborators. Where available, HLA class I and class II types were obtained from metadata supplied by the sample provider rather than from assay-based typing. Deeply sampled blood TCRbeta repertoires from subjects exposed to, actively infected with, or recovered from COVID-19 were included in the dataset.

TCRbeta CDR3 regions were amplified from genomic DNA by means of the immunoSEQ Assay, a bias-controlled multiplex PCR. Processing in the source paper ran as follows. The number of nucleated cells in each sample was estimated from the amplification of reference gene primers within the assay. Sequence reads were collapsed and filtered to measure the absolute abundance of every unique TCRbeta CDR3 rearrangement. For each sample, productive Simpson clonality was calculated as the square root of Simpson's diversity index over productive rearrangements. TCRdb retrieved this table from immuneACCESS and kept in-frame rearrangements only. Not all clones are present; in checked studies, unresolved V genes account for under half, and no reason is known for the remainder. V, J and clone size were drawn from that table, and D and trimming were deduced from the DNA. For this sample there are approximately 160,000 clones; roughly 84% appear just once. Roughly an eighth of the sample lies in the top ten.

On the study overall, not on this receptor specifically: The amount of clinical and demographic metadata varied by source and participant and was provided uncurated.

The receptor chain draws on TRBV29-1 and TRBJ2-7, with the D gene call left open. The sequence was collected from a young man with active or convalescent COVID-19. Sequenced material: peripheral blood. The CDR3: CSVAPSSYEQYF. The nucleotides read TGCAGCGTTGCCCCGAGCTCCTACGAGCAGTACTTC.